The present T cell receptor beta chain was sequenced within a study of shared clonotypes between healthy human individuals. Whole-study context: For every donor, three CD4 naive, three CD4 memory, two CD8 naive and one CD8 memory plates were used. Study-wide points: An expected dependence of interdonor clonotype sharing on sequencing depth was noted.

Template for every sorted-subset replicate PCR totaled approximately 200 ng DNA, about 30,000 T cell genomes. The data were produced by immunoSEQ multiplex PCR, yet TCRdb's version contains in-frame clones alone and is incomplete. Of about 2 million clones listed, 85% to 95% are singletons. CD45RO-negative cells were positively selected for CCR7, leaving out terminally differentiated effector memory CD45RA+ cells. This CDR3 has 16 residues. The ends lost 5 bases at V and 5 bases at J; junction bases unmatched: 10. The germline CDR1 and CDR2 sequences are MDHEN and SYDVKM. Worth noting for this clone: No antigen is known for it.

The sequence was collected from a man younger than 35 in good health. The V and J genes are TRBV28 and TRBJ1-5; 9 nucleotides align to TRBD1. Sequences were obtained from naive CD8+ T cells sorted from blood. CDR3 nucleotides: TGTGCCAGCAGTATAACAGGGGGCCCGGGGGATCAGCCCCAGCATTTT. Residues: CASSITGGPGDQPQHF. Variable domain in full (rest from reference TRBV28 and TRBJ1-5): DVKVTQSSRYLVKRTGEKVFLECVQDMDHENMFWYRQDPGLGLRLIYFSYDVKMKEKGDIPEGYSVSREKKERFSLILESASTNQTSMYLCASSITGGPGDQPQHFGDGTRLSIL.